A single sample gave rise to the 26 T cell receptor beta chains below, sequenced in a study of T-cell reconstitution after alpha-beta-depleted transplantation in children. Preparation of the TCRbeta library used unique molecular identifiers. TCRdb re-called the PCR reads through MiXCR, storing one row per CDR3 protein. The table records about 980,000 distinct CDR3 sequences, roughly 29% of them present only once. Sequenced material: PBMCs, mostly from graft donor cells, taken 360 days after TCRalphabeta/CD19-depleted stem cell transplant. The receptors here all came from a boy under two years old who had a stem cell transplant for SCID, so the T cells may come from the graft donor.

The CDR3 loop is CASSQTVAGQLEETQYF. The CDR3 region has the DNA TGCGCCAGCAGCCAAACGGTGGCGGGGCAACTGGAAGAGACCCAGTACTTC. V is TRBV4-3 and J is TRBJ2-5; D is perhaps TRBD2 (6 bases). The V end was cut by 2 bases, the J end by 3 bases, with 19 bases between. In germline, CDR1 is LGHNA, CDR2 YSLEER. CDR3 size: 17 residues.

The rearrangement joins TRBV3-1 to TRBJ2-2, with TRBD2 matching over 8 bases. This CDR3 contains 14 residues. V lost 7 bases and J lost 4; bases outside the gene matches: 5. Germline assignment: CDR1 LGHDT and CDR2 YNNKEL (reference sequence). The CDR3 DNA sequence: TGTGCCAGCACCAAGCGGGGGTCCACCGGGGAGCTGTTTTTT. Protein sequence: CASTKRGSTGELFF. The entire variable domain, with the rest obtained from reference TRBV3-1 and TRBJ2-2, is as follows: DTAVSQTPKYLVTQMGNDKSIKCEQNLGHDTMYWYKQDSKKFLKIMFSYNNKELIINETVPNRFSPKSPDKAHLNLHINSLELGDSAVYFCASTKRGSTGELFFGEGSRLTVL.

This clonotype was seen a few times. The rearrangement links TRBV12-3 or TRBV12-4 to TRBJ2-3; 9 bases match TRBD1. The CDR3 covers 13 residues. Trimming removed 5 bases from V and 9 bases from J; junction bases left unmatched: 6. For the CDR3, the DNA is TGTGCCAGCAGTGCAACAGGGGGCTACACGCAGTATTTT. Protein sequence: CASSATGGYTQYF.

The CDR3 nucleotides read TGCAGCGTTGGAGGGGCTGACAGATACAATGAGCAGTTCTTC. Translating gives CSVGGADRYNEQFF. The chain uses TRBV29-1 and TRBJ2-1; the D call may be TRBD1 or TRBD2 (5 bases each). Germline V gives CDR1 SQVTM, CDR2 ANQGSEA. Deletions cut 4 bases from V and 4 bases from J, with 14 bases between. The CDR3 is made up of 14 amino acids.

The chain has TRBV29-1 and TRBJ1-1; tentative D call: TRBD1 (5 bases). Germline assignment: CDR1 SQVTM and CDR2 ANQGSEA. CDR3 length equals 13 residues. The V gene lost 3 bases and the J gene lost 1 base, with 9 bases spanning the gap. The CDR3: CSVEAGQNTEAFF. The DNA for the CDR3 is TGCAGCGTTGAGGCAGGGCAGAACACTGAAGCTTTCTTT.

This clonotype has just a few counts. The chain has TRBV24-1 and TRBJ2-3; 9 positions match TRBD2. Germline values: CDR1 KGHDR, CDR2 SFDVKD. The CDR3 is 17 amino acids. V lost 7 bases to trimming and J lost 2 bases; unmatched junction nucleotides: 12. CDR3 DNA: TGTGCCACCAGCATTCTAGGGGCTAGCGGGGCCACAGATACGCAGTATTTT. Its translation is CATSILGASGATDTQYF.

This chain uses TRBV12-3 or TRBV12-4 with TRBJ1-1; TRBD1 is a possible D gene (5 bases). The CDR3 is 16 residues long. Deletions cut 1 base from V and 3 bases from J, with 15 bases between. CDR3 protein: CASSLGVWGEDTEAFF. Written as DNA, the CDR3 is TGTGCCAGCAGTTTAGGGGTTTGGGGGGAGGACACTGAAGCTTTCTTT.

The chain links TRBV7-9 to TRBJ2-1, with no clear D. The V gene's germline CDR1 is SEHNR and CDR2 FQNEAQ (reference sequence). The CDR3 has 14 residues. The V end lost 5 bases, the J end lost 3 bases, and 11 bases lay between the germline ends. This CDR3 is CASSPPVIYNEQFF. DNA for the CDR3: TGTGCCAGCAGCCCCCCCGTTATCTACAATGAGCAGTTCTTC.

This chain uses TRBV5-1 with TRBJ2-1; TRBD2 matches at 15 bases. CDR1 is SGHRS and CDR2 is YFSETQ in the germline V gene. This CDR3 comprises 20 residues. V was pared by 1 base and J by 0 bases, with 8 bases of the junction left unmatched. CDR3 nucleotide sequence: TGCGCCAGCAGCTTGAGAGTGGGACTAGCGGGGGGCAGCTCCTACAATGAGCAGTTCTTC. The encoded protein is CASSLRVGLAGGSSYNEQFF.

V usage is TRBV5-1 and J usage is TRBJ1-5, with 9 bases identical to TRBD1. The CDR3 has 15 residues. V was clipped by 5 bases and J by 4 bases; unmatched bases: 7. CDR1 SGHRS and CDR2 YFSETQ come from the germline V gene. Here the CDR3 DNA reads TGCGCCAGCAGGATAGGACAGGGGCCAAATCAGCCCCAGCATTTT. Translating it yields CASRIGQGPNQPQHF.

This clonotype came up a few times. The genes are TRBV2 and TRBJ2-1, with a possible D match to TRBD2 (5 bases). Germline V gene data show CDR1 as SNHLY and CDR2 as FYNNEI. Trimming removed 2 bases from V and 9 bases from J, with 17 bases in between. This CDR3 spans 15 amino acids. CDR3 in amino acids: CASSERRGPLFEQFF. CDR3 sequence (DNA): TGTGCCAGCAGTGAAAGGCGAGGGCCCCTCTTTGAGCAGTTCTTC.

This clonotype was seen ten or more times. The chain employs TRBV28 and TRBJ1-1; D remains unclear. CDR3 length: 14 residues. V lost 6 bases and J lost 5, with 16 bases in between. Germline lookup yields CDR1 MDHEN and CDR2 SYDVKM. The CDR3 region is CASSLASTRTEAFF. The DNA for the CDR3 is TGTGCCAGCAGCCTTGCCTCTACAAGAACTGAAGCTTTCTTT.

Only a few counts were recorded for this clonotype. The CDR3, as DNA: TGTGCCAGCAGTTTTACTCGTAACCCTTATGGCTACACCTTC. Amino acid sequence: CASSFTRNPYGYTF. This chain uses TRBV12-3 or TRBV12-4 with TRBJ1-2; D is unclear. The germline V and J ends were trimmed by 3 bases and 5 bases, with 13 bases remaining between them. This CDR3 region has 14 residues.

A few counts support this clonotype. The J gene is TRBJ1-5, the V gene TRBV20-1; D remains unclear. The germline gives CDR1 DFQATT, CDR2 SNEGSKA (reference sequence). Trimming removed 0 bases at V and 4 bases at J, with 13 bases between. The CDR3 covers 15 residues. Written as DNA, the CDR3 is TGCAGTGCTAGAGATGGTTGGCGGATTAATCAGCCCCAGCATTTT. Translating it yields CSARDGWRINQPQHF.

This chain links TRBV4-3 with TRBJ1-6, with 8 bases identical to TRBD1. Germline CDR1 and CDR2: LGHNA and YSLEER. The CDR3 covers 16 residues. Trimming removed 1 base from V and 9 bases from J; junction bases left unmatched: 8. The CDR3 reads CASSQVVSQGGSPLHF. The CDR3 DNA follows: TGCGCCAGCAGCCAAGTAGTGTCACAGGGGGGTTCACCCCTCCACTTT.

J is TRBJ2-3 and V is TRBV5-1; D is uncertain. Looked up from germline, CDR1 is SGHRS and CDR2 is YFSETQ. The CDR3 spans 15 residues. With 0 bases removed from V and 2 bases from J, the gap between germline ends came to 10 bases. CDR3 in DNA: TGCGCCAGCAGCTTGGAGCCAGTACTCACAGATACGCAGTATTTT. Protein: CASSLEPVLTDTQYF.

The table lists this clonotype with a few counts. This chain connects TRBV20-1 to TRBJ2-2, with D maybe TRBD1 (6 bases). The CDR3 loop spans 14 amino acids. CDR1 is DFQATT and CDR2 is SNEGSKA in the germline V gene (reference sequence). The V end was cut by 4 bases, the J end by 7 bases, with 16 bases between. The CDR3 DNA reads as TGCAGTGCTAAGTACCCCAGGGGTGGCGGGGAGCTGTTTTTT. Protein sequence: CSAKYPRGGGELFF.

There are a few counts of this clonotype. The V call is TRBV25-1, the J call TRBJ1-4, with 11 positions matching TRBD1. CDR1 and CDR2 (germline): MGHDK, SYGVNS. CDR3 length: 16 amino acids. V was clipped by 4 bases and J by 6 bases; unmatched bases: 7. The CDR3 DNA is TGTGCCAGCAGTGCCGCCCGGGGACAGGGGGATGAAAAACTGTTTTTT. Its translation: CASSAARGQGDEKLFF.

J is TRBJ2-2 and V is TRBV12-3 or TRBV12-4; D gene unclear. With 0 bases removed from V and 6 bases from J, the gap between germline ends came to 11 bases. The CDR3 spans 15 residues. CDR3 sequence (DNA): TGTGCCAGCAGTTTAGCGCTGGACCCTCCCGGGGAGCTGTTTTTT. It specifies CASSLALDPPGELFF.

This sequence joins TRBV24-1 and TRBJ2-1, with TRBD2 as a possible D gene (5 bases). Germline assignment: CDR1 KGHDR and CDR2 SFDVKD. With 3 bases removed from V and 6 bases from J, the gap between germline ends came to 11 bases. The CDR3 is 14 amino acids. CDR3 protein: CATSDPGSGNEQFF. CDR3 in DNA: TGTGCCACCAGTGATCCGGGGTCGGGCAATGAGCAGTTCTTC.

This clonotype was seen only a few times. The DNA of the CDR3 is TGTGCCAGCAGTTTTCATGGCGGAATCTATGGCTACACCTTC. It codes for CASSFHGGIYGYTF. The genes are TRBV28 and TRBJ1-2; no definite D call. Germline V gene data show CDR1 as MDHEN and CDR2 as SYDVKM. With 3 bases removed from V and 4 bases from J, the gap between germline ends came to 12 bases. The CDR3 spans 14 residues.

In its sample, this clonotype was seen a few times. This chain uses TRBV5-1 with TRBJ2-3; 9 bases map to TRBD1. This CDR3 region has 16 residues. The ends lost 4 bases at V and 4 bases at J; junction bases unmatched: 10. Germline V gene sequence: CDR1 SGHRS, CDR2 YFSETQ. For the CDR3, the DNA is TGCGCCAGCAGCGGTCAGGGACAGGGTATCGCAGATACGCAGTATTTT. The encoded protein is CASSGQGQGIADTQYF.

CDR3 in amino acids: CASSTWTGTDTQYF. CDR3 bases: TGTGCCAGCAGTACATGGACAGGCACAGATACGCAGTATTTT. This chain links TRBV6-1 with TRBJ2-3; D possibly corresponds to TRBD1 (6 bases). CDR3 length: 14 amino acids. V shed 5 bases and J shed 1 base, with 10 bases lying between them. Germline CDR1 is MNHNS and CDR2 is SASEGT.

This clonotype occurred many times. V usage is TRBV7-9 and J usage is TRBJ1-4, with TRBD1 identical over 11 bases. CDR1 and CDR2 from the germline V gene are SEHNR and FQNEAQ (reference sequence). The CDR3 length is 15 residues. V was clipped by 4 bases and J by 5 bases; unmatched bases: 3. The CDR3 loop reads CASSSRDRGNEKLFF. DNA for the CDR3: TGTGCCAGCAGCTCACGGGACAGGGGGAATGAAAAACTGTTTTTT.

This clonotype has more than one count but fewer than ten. This chain's CDR3 is CASSPGTGVVNEQFF. The CDR3 DNA is TGTGCCAGCAGCCCCGGGACAGGGGTAGTAAATGAGCAGTTCTTC. This chain connects TRBV12-3 or TRBV12-4 to TRBJ2-1; 10 bases align to TRBD1. The CDR3 has 15 residues. With 6 bases clipped from V and 7 bases from J, the junction kept 9 bases outside the gene matches.

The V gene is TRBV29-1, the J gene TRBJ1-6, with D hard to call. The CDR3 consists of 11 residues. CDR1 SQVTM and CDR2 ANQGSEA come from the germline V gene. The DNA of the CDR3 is TGCGACCAGGAGTATAATTCACCCCTCCACTTT. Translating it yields CDQEYNSPLHF. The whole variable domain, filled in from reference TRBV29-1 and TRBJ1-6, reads SAVISQKPSRDICQRGTSLTIQCQVDSQVTMMFWYRQQPGQSLTLIATANQGSEATYESGFVIDKFPISRPNLTFSTLTVSNMSPEDSSIYLCDQEYNSPLHFGNGTRLTVT.